The 21 T cell receptor beta chains below were found in one sample sequenced in a study of blood T cell repertoires in COVID-19. Repertoires were generated with immunoSEQ multiplex PCR, while TCRdb's copy carries only in-frame clones and drops some. The repertoire holds roughly 53,000 clones, with 90% as singletons. The sample comprised peripheral blood. These receptors came from a human donor in a cohort sampled during active COVID-19.

The rearrangement joins TRBV5-6 to TRBJ2-5; 7 bases are a match to TRBD1. J was trimmed by 3 bases and V by 4 bases; bases with no gene match: 6. The CDR3 length is 14 residues. Germline V gene lookup returns CDR1 SGHDT and CDR2 YYEEEE. CDR3 in amino acids: CASSLNTGEETQYF. DNA for the CDR3: TGTGCCAGCAGCCTAAATACAGGGGAAGAGACCCAGTACTTC. Looking up the rest from reference TRBV5-6 and TRBJ2-5 gives the full variable domain: DAGVTQSPTHLIKTRGQQVTLRCSPKSGHDTVSWYQQALGQGPQFIFQYYEEEERQRGNFPDRFSGHQFPNYSSELNVNALLLGDSALYLCASSLNTGEETQYFGPGTRLLVL.

V is TRBV29-1 and J is TRBJ2-3, with 11 bases lining up with TRBD2. The CDR3 is made up of 14 amino acids. Germline lookup yields CDR1 SQVTM and CDR2 ANQGSEA. The V gene end was trimmed by 4 bases and the J gene end by 3 bases; junction bases not matched to a gene: 3. The CDR3 loop is CSVVTSGITDTQYF. The CDR3, as DNA: TGCAGCGTTGTGACTAGCGGGATTACAGATACGCAGTATTTT.

The chain uses TRBV9 and TRBJ1-2; possibly TRBD1 for D (6 bases). V lost 3 bases and J 7 bases, leaving 16 bases between the germline ends. The CDR3 is made up of 14 amino acids. The V gene's germline CDR1 is SGDLS and CDR2 YYNGEE. The CDR3 nucleotides read TGTGCCAGCAGCGCGTCGACAGGTCGCGGTGGCTACACCTTC. Encoded protein: CASSASTGRGGYTF.

The chain joins TRBV7-2 to TRBJ1-1; 9 bases match TRBD1. Trimming cost V 4 bases and J 3 bases; bases outside gene matches: 0. There are 13 residues in the CDR3. CDR1 and CDR2 from the germline V gene are SGHTA and FQGNSA. CDR3 amino acids: CASSWDRDTEAFF. The CDR3, as DNA: TGTGCCAGCAGCTGGGACAGGGACACTGAAGCTTTCTTT.

Only one count was recorded for this clone. CDR3 residues: CASSFQRGAEAFF. CDR3 sequence (DNA): TGTGCCAGCAGTTTCCAGCGCGGGGCTGAAGCTTTCTTT. The rearrangement uses TRBV12-3 or TRBV12-4 and TRBJ1-1; no clear D gene. The germline V and J ends were trimmed by 3 bases and 6 bases, with 11 bases remaining between them. The CDR3 contains 13 residues.

The CDR3 region is CACTAETGSSPLHF. CDR3 coding DNA: TGTGCCTGTACTGCCGAGACAGGGAGCTCACCCCTCCACTTT. The chain recombines TRBV30 with TRBJ1-6, with 7 bases matching TRBD1. Looked up from germline, CDR1 is GTSNPN and CDR2 is SVGIG (reference sequence). The CDR3 is made up of 14 amino acids. V dropped 6 bases and J dropped 10; count of bases not matched to a gene: 12.

V gene TRBV12-3 or TRBV12-4 combines with J gene TRBJ1-4; no reliable D call. The CDR3 spans 13 residues. V was shortened by 3 bases and J by 5 bases, with 7 bases between the two germline ends. The CDR3 region is CASSFKRNEKLFF. The CDR3 nucleotides read TGTGCCAGCAGTTTTAAGAGGAATGAAAAACTGTTTTTT.

The genes are TRBV5-1 and TRBJ2-1; 9 bases fit TRBD2. The ends lost 3 bases at V and 0 bases at J; junction bases unmatched: 7. This CDR3 contains 17 residues. The germline V gene has CDR1 SGHRS and CDR2 YFSETQ. In DNA form, the CDR3 reads TGCGCCAGCAGCTCTAGCTTTAGCGGGGGCTCCTACAATGAGCAGTTCTTC. It codes for CASSSSFSGGSYNEQFF.

The V and J genes are TRBV7-2 and TRBJ2-7, with TRBD1 identical over 10 bases. J lost 6 bases, V lost 5 bases, and 4 bases had no gene match. Germline CDR1 reads SGHTA; CDR2 reads FQGNSA. This CDR3 is built from 13 residues. The CDR3 region has the DNA TGTGCCAGCAGCAAGGACAGGGGGGGCGAGCAGTACGTC. Residues: CASSKDRGGEQYV.

The chain recombines TRBV10-3 with TRBJ1-5; D remains ambiguous. V was shortened by 3 bases and J by 5 bases, with 11 bases between the two germline ends. The CDR3 extends over 14 amino acids. Germline V gives CDR1 ENHRY, CDR2 SYGVKD. CDR3 bases: TGTGCCATCAGTGACCCCACGTCGGATCAGCCCCAGCATTTT. Protein product: CAISDPTSDQPQHF.

The V call is TRBV7-6, the J call TRBJ1-6; D gene uncertain. The V end was cut by 5 bases, the J end by 2 bases, with 10 bases between. Germline assignment: CDR1 SGHVS and CDR2 FNYEAQ. The length of the CDR3 is 15 residues. CDR3 residues: CASSRAGAYNSPLHF. CDR3 bases: TGTGCCAGCAGCCGTGCGGGAGCCTATAATTCACCCCTCCACTTT.

This rearrangement joins TRBV6-8 to TRBJ1-5, with 9 bases aligning to TRBD1. CDR1 is MNHGY and CDR2 is SAAAGT in the germline V gene. CDR3 length: 15 residues. Trimming removed 2 bases from V and 4 bases from J; junction bases left unmatched: 3. The CDR3 DNA reads as TGTGCCAGCAGTTACCGGGACAGGGCAAATCAGCCCCAGCATTTT. The encoded protein is CASSYRDRANQPQHF.

This chain connects TRBV2 to TRBJ2-7, with D perhaps TRBD2 (5 bases). V dropped 6 bases and J dropped 7 bases, with 13 bases sitting between them. Germline assignment: CDR1 SNHLY and CDR2 FYNNEI. This CDR3 has 12 amino acids. CDR3 DNA sequence: TGTGCCAGCAGCCACCCAGCGGAAGAGCAGTACGTC. It is translated as CASSHPAEEQYV.

The rearrangement links TRBV19 to TRBJ2-3, with D maybe TRBD1 (5 bases). This CDR3 is 15 amino acids long. Trimming took 7 bases from V and 0 from J, leaving 14 bases between them. Germline V lookup: CDR1 LNHDA, CDR2 SQIVND (reference sequence). CDR3 bases: TGTGCCAGTACCTACAGGTCTGCTAGCACAGATACGCAGTATTTT. Its translation: CASTYRSASTDTQYF.

This clone was counted between two and nine times. The chain links TRBV5-1 to TRBJ2-6; tentatively, D is TRBD1 (5 bases). Deletions cut 4 bases from V and 3 bases from J, with 11 bases between. The germline V gene encodes CDR1 SGHRS and CDR2 YFSETQ. The CDR3 has 15 residues. The CDR3, as DNA: TGCGCCAGCAGCGCCCAGGGTGGTGGGGCCAACGTCCTGACTTTC. Its translation: CASSAQGGGANVLTF.

The chain links TRBV24-1 to TRBJ2-3; D is perhaps TRBD2 (5 bases). The CDR3 runs to 15 residues. The germline CDR1 and CDR2 sequences are KGHDR and SFDVKD. Trimming cost V 4 bases and J 10 bases, with 20 bases left between them. CDR3 in amino acids: CATSDSINSGWAQYF. The CDR3 nucleotides are TGTGCCACCAGTGACTCTATAAACAGCGGCTGGGCGCAGTATTTT.

The genes are TRBV7-9 and TRBJ2-5; the D gene is possibly TRBD1 (6 bases). Germline V gene sequence: CDR1 SEHNR, CDR2 FQNEAQ (reference sequence). With 2 bases removed from V and 1 base from J, the gap between germline ends came to 14 bases. This CDR3 has 16 residues. The CDR3 loop is CASSLNRAGAQETQYF. In DNA, the CDR3 is TGTGCCAGCAGCTTAAACAGGGCCGGGGCCCAAGAGACCCAGTACTTC. Supplemented by reference TRBV7-9 and TRBJ2-5, the full variable domain reads DTGVSQNPRHKITKRGQNVTFRCDPISEHNRLYWYRQTLGQGPEFLTYFQNEAQLEKSRLLSDRFSAERPKGSFSTLEIQRTEQGDSAMYLCASSLNRAGAQETQYFGPGTRLLVL.

This clone was seen a few times. The V call is TRBV5-1, the J call TRBJ2-2; D is unclear. The germline V gene encodes CDR1 SGHRS and CDR2 YFSETQ. Trimming stripped 0 bases from V and 3 bases from J, with 9 bases between. The CDR3 has 15 residues. The CDR3 DNA follows: TGCGCCAGCAGCTTGGATCCCTTCGACACCGGGGAGCTGTTTTTT. Protein sequence: CASSLDPFDTGELFF.

The V and J genes are TRBV5-1 and TRBJ2-3, with a tentative D call TRBD1 (5 bases). Germline values: CDR1 SGHRS, CDR2 YFSETQ. This CDR3 comprises 14 residues. V dropped 2 bases and J dropped 4 bases, with 11 bases sitting between them. The chain's CDR3 is CASSLGALPDTQYF. In nucleotides, the CDR3 is TGCGCCAGCAGCTTAGGGGCGCTGCCAGATACGCAGTATTTT.

V and J are TRBV25-1 and TRBJ1-3, with 7 positions matching TRBD1. V trimming: 11 bases; J trimming: 1 base; junction bases outside the gene matches: 5. Germline V gene sequence: CDR1 MGHDK, CDR2 SYGVNS. CDR3 length: 13 amino acids. CDR3 region: CACQGVSGNTIYF. The DNA of the CDR3 is TGTGCCTGCCAGGGGGTGTCTGGAAACACCATATATTTT.

The rearrangement joins TRBV11-2 to TRBJ1-6, with TRBD1 matching 8 bases. The CDR3 contains 14 residues. With V trimmed by 4 bases and J by 10 bases, 6 bases remained unmatched. CDR1 is SGHAT and CDR2 is FQNNGV in the germline V gene. In nucleotides, the CDR3 is TGTGCCAGCAGCTACGGACAGGGACAATCACCCCTCCACTTT. It translates to CASSYGQGQSPLHF.